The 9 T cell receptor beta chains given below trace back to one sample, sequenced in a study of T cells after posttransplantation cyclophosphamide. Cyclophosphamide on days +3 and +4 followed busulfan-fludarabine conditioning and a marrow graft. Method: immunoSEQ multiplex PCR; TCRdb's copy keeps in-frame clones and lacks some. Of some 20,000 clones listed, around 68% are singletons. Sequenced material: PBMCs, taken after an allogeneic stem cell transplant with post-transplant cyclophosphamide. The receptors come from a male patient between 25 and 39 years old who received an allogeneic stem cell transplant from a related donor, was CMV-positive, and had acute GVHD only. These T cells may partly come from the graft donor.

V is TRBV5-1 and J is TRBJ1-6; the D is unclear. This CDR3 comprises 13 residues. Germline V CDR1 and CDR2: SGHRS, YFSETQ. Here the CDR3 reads CASSGANNSPLHF. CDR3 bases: TGCGCTAGCTCTGGAGCGAATAATTCACCCCTCCACTTT.

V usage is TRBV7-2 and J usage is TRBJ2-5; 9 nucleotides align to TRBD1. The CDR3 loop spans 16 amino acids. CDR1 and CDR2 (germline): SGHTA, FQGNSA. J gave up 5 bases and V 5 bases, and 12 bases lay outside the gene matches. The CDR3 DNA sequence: TGTGCCAGCAGCGAAATCGACAGGGGGGGTCGGGAGACCCAGTACTTC. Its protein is CASSEIDRGGRETQYF.

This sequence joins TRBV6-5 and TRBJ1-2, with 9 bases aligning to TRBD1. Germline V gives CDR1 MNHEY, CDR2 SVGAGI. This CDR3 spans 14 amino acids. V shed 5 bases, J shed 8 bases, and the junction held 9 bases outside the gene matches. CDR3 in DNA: TGTGCCAGCAGTATGGACAGGGGAGTCCGCGGCTACACCTTC. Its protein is CASSMDRGVRGYTF.

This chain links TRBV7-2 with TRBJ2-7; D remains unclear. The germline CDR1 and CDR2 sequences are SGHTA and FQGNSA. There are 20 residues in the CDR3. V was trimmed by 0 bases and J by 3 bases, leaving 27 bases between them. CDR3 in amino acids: CASSLAASLGMVVLNYEQYF. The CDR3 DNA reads TGTGCCAGCAGCTTAGCAGCGTCCTTGGGTATGGTAGTTCTTAACTACGAGCAGTACTTC.

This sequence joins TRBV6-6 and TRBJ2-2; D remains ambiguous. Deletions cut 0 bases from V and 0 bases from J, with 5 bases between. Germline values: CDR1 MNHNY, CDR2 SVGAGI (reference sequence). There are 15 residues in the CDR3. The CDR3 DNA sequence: TGTGCCAGCAGTTACTCGAGTGCGAACACCGGGGAGCTGTTTTTT. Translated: CASSYSSANTGELFF.

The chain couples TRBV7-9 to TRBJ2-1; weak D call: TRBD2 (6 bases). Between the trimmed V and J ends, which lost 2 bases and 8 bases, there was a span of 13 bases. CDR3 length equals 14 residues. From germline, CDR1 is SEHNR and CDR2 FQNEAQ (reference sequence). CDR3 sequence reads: CASSLRLAYDEQFF. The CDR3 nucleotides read TGTGCCAGCAGCTTAAGGCTAGCGTACGATGAGCAGTTCTTC.

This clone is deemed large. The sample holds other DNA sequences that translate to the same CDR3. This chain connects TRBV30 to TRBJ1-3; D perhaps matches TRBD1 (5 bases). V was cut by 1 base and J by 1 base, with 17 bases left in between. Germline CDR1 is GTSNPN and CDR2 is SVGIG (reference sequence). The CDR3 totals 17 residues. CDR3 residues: CAWSDFQGPRSGNTIYF. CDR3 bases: TGTGCCTGGAGTGACTTTCAGGGCCCTAGATCTGGAAACACCATATATTTT. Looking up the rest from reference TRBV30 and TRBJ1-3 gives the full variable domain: SQTIHQWPATLVQPVGSPLSLECTVEGTSNPNLYWYRQAAGRGLQLLFYSVGIGQISSEVPQNLSASRPQDRQFILSSKKLLLSDSGFYLCAWSDFQGPRSGNTIYFGEGSWLTVV.

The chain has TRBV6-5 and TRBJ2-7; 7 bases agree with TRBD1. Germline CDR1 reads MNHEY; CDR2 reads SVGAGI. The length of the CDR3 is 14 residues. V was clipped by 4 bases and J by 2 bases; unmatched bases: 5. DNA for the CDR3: TGTGCCAGCAGTTCGACCGGGACAGCCTACGAGCAGTACTTC. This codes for CASSSTGTAYEQYF.

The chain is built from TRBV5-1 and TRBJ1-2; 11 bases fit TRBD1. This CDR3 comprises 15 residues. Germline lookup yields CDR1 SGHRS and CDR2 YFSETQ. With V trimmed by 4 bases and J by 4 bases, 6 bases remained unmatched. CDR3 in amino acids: CASSLGTGGSYGYTF. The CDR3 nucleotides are TGCGCCAGCAGCCTGGGGACAGGGGGTAGCTATGGCTACACCTTC.